This TCR beta chain derives from a study of immune heterogeneity within non-small cell lung tumors. Looking at the study overall: The tumor set comprised a handful of squamous cell carcinomas and 9 to 10 non-squamous carcinomas (plus 1 not otherwise specified).

Trimming stripped 9 bases from V and 1 base from J, with 13 bases between. The CDR3 spans 13 residues. CDR1 is SEHNR and CDR2 is FQNEAQ in the germline V gene (reference sequence). Using 32 V and 13 J primers, multiplex PCR amplified TCR beta CDR3. MiXCR, run by TCRdb on the multiplex PCR reads, gives a single entry per CDR3 protein. The sample holds roughly 3,000 distinct CDR3 sequences; roughly 45% are singletons and the top ten take approximately 8%. Template was bulk tumor genomic DNA, 500 to 650 ng per sample. Multiple biopsies spaced far apart were taken from each primary tumor during surgery. Enrolled patients presented with newly diagnosed, previously untreated non-small cell lung cancer and underwent curative surgery. Regarding the study as a whole: Higher local tumor mutational burden went with moderately higher local T-cell clonality, R around 0.3. Recurrence of the same dominant CDR3 beta clonotypes was seen across tumor sites within a patient, and site-unique high-frequency clones were present alongside them.

A note on this clonotype: The antigen is undetermined.

The sequencing sample was made of lung tumor tissue. The rearrangement uses TRBV7-9 and TRBJ2-7; no firm D call. The origin of this receptor is a woman aged 55-75 years with non-small cell lung cancer. The CDR3 DNA is TGTGCCAGAAGCGCCGGATTGTCCTACGAGCAGTACTTC. Encoded protein: CARSAGLSYEQYF.